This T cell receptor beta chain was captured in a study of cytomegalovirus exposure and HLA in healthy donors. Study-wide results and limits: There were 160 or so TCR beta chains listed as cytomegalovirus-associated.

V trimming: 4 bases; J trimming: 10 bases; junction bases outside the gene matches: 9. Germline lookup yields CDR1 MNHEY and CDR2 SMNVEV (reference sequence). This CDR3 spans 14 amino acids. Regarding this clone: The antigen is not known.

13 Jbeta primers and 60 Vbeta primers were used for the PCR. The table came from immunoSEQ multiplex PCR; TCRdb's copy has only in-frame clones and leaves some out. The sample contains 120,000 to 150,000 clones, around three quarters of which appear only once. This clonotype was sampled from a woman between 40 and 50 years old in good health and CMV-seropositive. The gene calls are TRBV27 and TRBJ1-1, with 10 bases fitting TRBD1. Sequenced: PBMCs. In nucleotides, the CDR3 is TGTGCCAGCAGTTCGGGACAGGGGAAAGATCGAGCTTTCTTT. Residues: CASSSGQGKDRAFF.